The 26 T cell receptor beta chains given below trace back to one sample, sequenced in a study of regulatory T cells in long-lasting Graves disease. Assembly of TCR beta libraries relied on iRepertoire HTBI primers together with Arm-PCR of CDR3 regions. One entry per CDR3 protein, called by TCRdb with MiXCR from the multiplex PCR reads. The sample consists of under 350,000 distinct CDR3 sequences, 22% of them appearing once. Time point denoted: persistent/refractory GD, antithyroid drugs over 5 years with positive TRAb. With RNA extracted from PBMCs as input, the TCR library was made. The material sequenced was peripheral blood mononuclear cells (PBMCs), taken when the disease was refractory, from a patient treated with antithyroid drugs. These receptors came from a female donor with Graves disease.

This clonotype was detected many times. The chain carries TRBV28 and TRBJ1-3; the D gene is possibly TRBD1 (5 bases). With 7 bases removed from V and 0 bases from J, the gap between germline ends came to 19 bases. Germline-derived CDR1 and CDR2 are MDHEN and SYDVKM. This CDR3 contains 17 residues. The DNA of the CDR3 is TGTGCCAGCACACCAAGGCAGGGCCTGATCTCTGGAAACACCATATATTTT. This gives the protein CASTPRQGLISGNTIYF.

This clonotype was observed a few times. V gene TRBV4-3 combines with J gene TRBJ2-5, with 7 bases identical to TRBD2. V lost 0 bases, J lost 1 base, and 5 bases stayed unmatched. The germline V gene has CDR1 LGHNA and CDR2 YSLEER. CDR3 size: 16 residues. CDR3 sequence: CASSQDTGGSQETQYF. The CDR3, as DNA: TGCGCCAGCAGCCAAGATACCGGCGGGAGCCAAGAGACCCAGTACTTC.

This clonotype was seen many times. V gene TRBV18 combines with J gene TRBJ2-7; tentatively, D is TRBD1 or TRBD2 (5 bases each). Germline V CDR1 and CDR2: KGHSH, LQKENI. The V end lost 8 bases, the J end lost 0 bases, and 11 bases lay between the germline ends. The CDR3 extends over 13 amino acids. The CDR3 spells CASSPGTSYEQYF. The CDR3 region has the DNA TGTGCCAGCAGCCCAGGGACCTCCTACGAGCAGTACTTC.

The chain employs TRBV3-1 and TRBJ2-7; TRBD2 matches 12 bases. The CDR3 contains 16 residues. Germline assignment: CDR1 LGHDT and CDR2 YNNKEL (reference sequence). V trimming: 0 bases; J trimming: 6 bases; junction bases outside the gene matches: 6. The CDR3 DNA reads TGTGCCAGCAGCCAAGACGCGGCTAGCGGGAGGGGCGAGCAGTACTTC. Amino acids: CASSQDAASGRGEQYF.

The V call is TRBV15, the J call TRBJ1-2; D remains ambiguous. With 0 bases removed from V and 0 bases from J, the gap between germline ends came to 2 bases. Germline-derived CDR1 and CDR2 are LNHNV and YYDKDF (reference sequence). The CDR3 is 13 residues long. The CDR3 DNA reads TGTGCCACCAGCAGAGACACTAACTATGGCTACACCTTC. This codes for CATSRDTNYGYTF.

This clonotype was observed at least ten times. The chain is built from TRBV2 and TRBJ1-5; the match to TRBD1 covers 7 bases. The CDR3 extends over 17 amino acids. Germline trimming cut 3 bases from V and 6 bases from J; bases unmatched to any gene: 14. Germline-derived CDR1 and CDR2 are SNHLY and FYNNEI. CDR3 sequence: CASSERLMGQGGQPQHF. CDR3 coding DNA: TGTGCCAGCAGTGAGCGGTTAATGGGTCAGGGGGGTCAGCCCCAGCATTTT.

This chain uses TRBV6-2 or TRBV6-3 with TRBJ1-3; D unresolved. Germline CDR1 is MNHEY and CDR2 is SVGEGT. This CDR3 has 14 amino acids. V shed 6 bases and J shed 4 bases, with 13 bases lying between them. CDR3 amino acids: CASSPLADGNTIYF. CDR3 bases: TGTGCCAGCAGCCCCCTGGCCGACGGAAACACCATATATTTT.

The chain has TRBV28 and TRBJ2-1; unclear D gene. Trimming shortened V by 3 bases and J by 10 bases, and 13 bases separated the two germline ends. The CDR3 loop spans 13 amino acids. Germline V gives CDR1 MDHEN, CDR2 SYDVKM. The CDR3: CASSFFPEAEQFF. CDR3 nucleotides: TGTGCCAGCAGTTTTTTCCCAGAAGCCGAGCAGTTCTTC.

This clonotype was counted many times. The chain couples TRBV27 to TRBJ2-5, with 11 bases fitting TRBD1. Germline V gene lookup returns CDR1 MNHEY and CDR2 SMNVEV (reference sequence). The length of the CDR3 is 16 residues. With 5 bases clipped from V and 7 bases from J, the junction kept 12 bases outside the gene matches. DNA for the CDR3: TGTGCCAGCAGTCTTGGGACAGGGGGTATTTTTGGGACCCAGTACTTC. This encodes CASSLGTGGIFGTQYF.

In regard to this clonotype: A junction boundary mismatches the germline segment, possibly from a read error. CDR3 protein: CAISEGAGGSCEQYF. CDR3 DNA sequence: TGTGCCATCAGTGAAGGGGCAGGGGGGTCCTGCGAGCAGTACTTC. The chain has TRBV10-3 and TRBJ2-7; tentatively, D is TRBD1 (7 bases). Looked up from germline, CDR1 is ENHRY and CDR2 is SYGVKD. This CDR3 contains 15 residues.

The genes are TRBV27 and TRBJ1-3; D is perhaps TRBD1 (6 bases). Germline CDR1 MNHEY, CDR2 SMNVEV (reference sequence). V gave up 3 bases and J gave up 8 bases, with 17 bases separating them. The CDR3 is 15 residues long. Here the CDR3 reads CASSFSGHFSDTIYF. The DNA of the CDR3 is TGTGCCAGCAGTTTCTCGGGACACTTCTCGGACACCATATATTTT.

This clonotype was detected many times. CDR3 in amino acids: CASSFGFWGYEQYF. Written as DNA, the CDR3 is TGTGCCAGCAGTTTCGGTTTTTGGGGATACGAGCAGTACTTC. The genes are TRBV12-3 or TRBV12-4 and TRBJ2-7; unclear D gene. This CDR3 comprises 14 residues. The V and J ends lost 3 bases and 4 bases respectively, with 13 bases between them.

This clonotype occurred a few times. The CDR3 is CASSLFLGREQVDTQYF. CDR3 in DNA: TGTGCCAGCAGCTTATTTTTGGGTCGGGAGCAGGTAGATACGCAGTATTTT. The chain combines TRBV7-2 with TRBJ2-3; D possibly corresponds to TRBD2 (6 bases). CDR3 length: 17 residues. CDR1 and CDR2 from the germline V gene are SGHTA and FQGNSA. The V end was cut by 2 bases, the J end by 5 bases, with 20 bases between.

The gene calls are TRBV19 and TRBJ2-7; TRBD1 matches at 8 bases. The germline CDR1 and CDR2 sequences are LNHDA and SQIVND (reference sequence). This CDR3 is 13 amino acids long. The V gene end was trimmed by 3 bases and the J gene end by 6 bases; junction bases not matched to a gene: 4. CDR3 nucleotides: TGTGCCAGTAGTATGACAGGGGCATCCGAGCAGTACTTC. Residues: CASSMTGASEQYF.

In this sample, this clonotype turned up a few times. The chain uses TRBV29-1 and TRBJ2-7, with 9 bases fitting TRBD2. Germline CDR1 SQVTM, CDR2 ANQGSEA. J lost 2 bases, V lost 6 bases, and 8 bases had no gene match. The CDR3 loop spans 14 amino acids. The CDR3: CSVETSGYAYEQYF. The CDR3 bases are TGCAGCGTGGAAACTAGCGGGTACGCCTACGAGCAGTACTTC.

The table lists this clonotype with many counts. The V gene is TRBV5-5, the J gene TRBJ1-5, with D possibly being TRBD1 (6 bases). CDR3 length equals 14 residues. The V gene's germline CDR1 is SGHKS and CDR2 YYEKEE (reference sequence). Trimming took 5 bases from V and 5 from J, leaving 14 bases between them. CDR3 sequence (DNA): TGTGCCAGCAGGGTGGGGACATTTGATCAGCCCCAGCATTTT. This gives the protein CASRVGTFDQPQHF. Full variable domain (outside the CDR3, taken from reference TRBV5-5 and TRBJ1-5): DAGVTQSPTHLIKTRGQQVTLRCSPISGHKSVSWYQQVLGQGPQFIFQYYEKEERGRGNFPDRFSARQFPNYSSELNVNALLLGDSALYLCASRVGTFDQPQHFGDGTRLSIL.

The chain joins TRBV10-3 to TRBJ2-7; D is undetermined. The germline V gene has CDR1 ENHRY and CDR2 SYGVKD. Trimming left V 3 bases short and J 2 bases short, with 8 bases between. The CDR3 has 13 residues. CDR3 in amino acids: CAISDRQTYEQYF. The CDR3 bases are TGTGCCATCAGTGATCGGCAGACCTACGAGCAGTACTTC.

This clonotype was found many times. This sequence joins TRBV27 and TRBJ2-2, with 9 bases matching TRBD1. Looked up from germline, CDR1 is MNHEY and CDR2 is SMNVEV (reference sequence). With 3 bases clipped from V and 5 bases from J, the junction kept 4 bases outside the gene matches. The CDR3 spans 15 residues. As DNA, the CDR3 is TGTGCCAGCAGTTTGGGACAGGGAGGGACCGGGGAGCTGTTTTTT. Residues: CASSLGQGGTGELFF.

This rearrangement joins TRBV20-1 to TRBJ1-3; D unresolved. Germline CDR1 reads DFQATT; CDR2 reads SNEGSKA (reference sequence). The CDR3 runs 14 residues. The V and J ends lost 3 bases and 4 bases respectively, with 13 bases between them. CDR3 DNA sequence: TGCAGTGCTAGTTCCGGGCAAGTCGGAAACACCATATATTTT. This codes for CSASSGQVGNTIYF.

This clonotype was detected ten times or more. The rearrangement uses TRBV18 and TRBJ2-5; TRBD2 matches at 11 bases. Germline lookup yields CDR1 KGHSH and CDR2 LQKENI. The CDR3 runs 17 residues. With 4 bases clipped from V and 3 bases from J, the junction kept 10 bases outside the gene matches. Here the CDR3 reads CASSLTRRLAGKETQYF. CDR3 DNA sequence: TGTGCCAGCTCACTAACTCGGAGACTAGCGGGAAAAGAGACCCAGTACTTC.

This clonotype has a count of ten or more. V usage is TRBV27 and J usage is TRBJ2-7, with TRBD2 matching over 8 bases. Losses at the gene ends were 2 bases for V and 2 bases for J; bases not matched to a gene: 5. Germline-derived CDR1 and CDR2 are MNHEY and SMNVEV (reference sequence). The CDR3 is 15 residues long. The CDR3 protein is CASSLSLAGTYEQYF. CDR3 coding DNA: TGTGCCAGCAGTTTAAGTCTAGCGGGCACCTACGAGCAGTACTTC.

CDR3 nucleotide sequence: TGTGCCATCAGCCCCGACCCTCAGTCAGATACGCAGTATTTT. This sequence encodes CAISPDPQSDTQYF. The genes are TRBV10-3 and TRBJ2-3; no clear D gene. The V end was cut by 6 bases, the J end by 4 bases, with 14 bases between. This CDR3 is built from 14 residues. Germline V lookup: CDR1 ENHRY, CDR2 SYGVKD.

This clonotype was picked up many times. The junction shows a germline mismatch at one end, possibly a read error. J is TRBJ2-7 and V is TRBV2, with TRBD1 identical over 8 bases. The CDR3 totals 15 residues. Germline lookup yields CDR1 SNHLY and CDR2 FYNNEI. CDR3 bases: TGTGCCGGAGGAAGTAGACAGGGGCCCACCTACGAGCAGCACTTC. Its translation: CAGGSRQGPTYEQHF.

In its sample, this clonotype was seen a few times. The rearrangement links TRBV7-9 to TRBJ1-1; no reliable D call. Trimming took off 5 bases at V and 4 bases at J, with 14 bases between the two ends. This CDR3 spans 14 amino acids. Germline V gene data show CDR1 as SEHNR and CDR2 as FQNEAQ (reference sequence). The CDR3 here is CASSPNTIVTEAFF. The CDR3 DNA follows: TGTGCCAGCAGCCCTAATACGATCGTCACTGAAGCTTTCTTT.

This clonotype came up many times. This sequence joins TRBV20-1 and TRBJ1-1; perhaps TRBD1 as D (5 bases). V was clipped by 3 bases and J by 0 bases, with 14 bases between them. The CDR3 length is 15 residues. The germline CDR1 and CDR2 sequences are DFQATT and SNEGSKA (reference sequence). CDR3 in amino acids: CSAREPRGLNTEAFF. The DNA of the CDR3 is TGCAGTGCTAGGGAACCTAGGGGACTGAACACTGAAGCTTTCTTT.

This clonotype turned up a few times. The chain recombines TRBV6-1 with TRBJ1-1; D uncertain. The CDR3 sequence is 13 residues long. V was pared by 6 bases and J by 8 bases, with 16 bases between. Per the germline V gene, CDR1 is MNHNS and CDR2 is SASEGT. Here the CDR3 DNA reads TGTGCCAGCAGCCTAGGGCGGGCTGGGGAAGCTTTCTTT. Translated: CASSLGRAGEAFF.